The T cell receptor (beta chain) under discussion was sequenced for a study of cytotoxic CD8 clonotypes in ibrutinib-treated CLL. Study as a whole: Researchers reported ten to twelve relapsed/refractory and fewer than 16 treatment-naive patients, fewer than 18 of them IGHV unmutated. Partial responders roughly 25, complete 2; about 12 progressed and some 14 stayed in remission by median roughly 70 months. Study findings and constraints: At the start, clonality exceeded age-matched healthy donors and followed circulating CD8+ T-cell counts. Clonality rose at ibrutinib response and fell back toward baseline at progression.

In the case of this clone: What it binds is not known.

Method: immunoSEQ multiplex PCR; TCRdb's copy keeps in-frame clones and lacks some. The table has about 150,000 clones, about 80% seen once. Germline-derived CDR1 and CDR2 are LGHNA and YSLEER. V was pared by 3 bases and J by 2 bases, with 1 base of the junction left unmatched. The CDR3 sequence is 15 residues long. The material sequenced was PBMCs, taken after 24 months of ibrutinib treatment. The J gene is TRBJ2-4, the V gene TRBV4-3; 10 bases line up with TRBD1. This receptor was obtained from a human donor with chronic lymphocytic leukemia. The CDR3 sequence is CASSQTGGSKNIQYF. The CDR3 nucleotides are TGCGCCAGCAGCCAGACAGGGGGCTCCAAAAACATTCAGTACTTC.